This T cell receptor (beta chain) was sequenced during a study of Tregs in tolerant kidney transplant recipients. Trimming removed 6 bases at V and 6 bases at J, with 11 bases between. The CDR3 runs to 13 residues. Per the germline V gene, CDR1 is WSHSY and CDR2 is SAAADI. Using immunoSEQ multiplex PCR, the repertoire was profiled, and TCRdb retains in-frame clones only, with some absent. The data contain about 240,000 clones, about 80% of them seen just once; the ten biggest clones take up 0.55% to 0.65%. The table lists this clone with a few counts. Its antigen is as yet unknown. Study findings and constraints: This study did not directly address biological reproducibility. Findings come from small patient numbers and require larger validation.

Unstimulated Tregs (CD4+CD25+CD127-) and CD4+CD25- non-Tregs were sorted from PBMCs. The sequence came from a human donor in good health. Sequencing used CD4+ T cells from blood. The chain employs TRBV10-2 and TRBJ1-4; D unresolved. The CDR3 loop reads CASRARLDEKLFF. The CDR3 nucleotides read TGCGCCAGCAGGGCCCGGTTGGATGAAAAACTGTTTTTT.